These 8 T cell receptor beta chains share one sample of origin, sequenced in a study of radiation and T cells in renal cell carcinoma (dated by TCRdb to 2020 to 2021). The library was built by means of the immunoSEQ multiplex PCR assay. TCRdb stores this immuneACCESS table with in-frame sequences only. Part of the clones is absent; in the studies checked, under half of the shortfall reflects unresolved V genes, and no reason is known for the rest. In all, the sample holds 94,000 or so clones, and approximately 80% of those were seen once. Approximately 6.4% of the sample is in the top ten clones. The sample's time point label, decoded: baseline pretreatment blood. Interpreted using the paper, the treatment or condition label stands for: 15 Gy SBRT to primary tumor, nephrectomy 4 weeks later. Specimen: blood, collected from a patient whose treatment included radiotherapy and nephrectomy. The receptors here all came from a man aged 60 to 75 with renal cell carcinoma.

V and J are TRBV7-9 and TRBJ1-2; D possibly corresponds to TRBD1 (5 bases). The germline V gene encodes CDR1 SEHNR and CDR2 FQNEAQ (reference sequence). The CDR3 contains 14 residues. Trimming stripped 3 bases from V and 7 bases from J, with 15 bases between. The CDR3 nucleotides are TGTGCCAGCAGCTTTACTGGGGACGAGGGTGGCTACACCTTC. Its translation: CASSFTGDEGGYTF.

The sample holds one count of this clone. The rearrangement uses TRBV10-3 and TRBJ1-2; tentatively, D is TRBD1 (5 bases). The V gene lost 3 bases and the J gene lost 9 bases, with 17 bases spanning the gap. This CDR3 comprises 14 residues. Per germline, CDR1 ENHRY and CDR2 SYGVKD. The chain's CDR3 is CAISDPRGDASYTF. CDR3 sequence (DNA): TGTGCCATCAGTGACCCACGGGGGGACGCGAGCTACACCTTC.

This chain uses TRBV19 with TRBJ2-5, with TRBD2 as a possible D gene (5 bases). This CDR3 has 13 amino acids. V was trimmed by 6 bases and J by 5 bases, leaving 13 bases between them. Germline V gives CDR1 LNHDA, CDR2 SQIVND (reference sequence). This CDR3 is CASRGLAWETQYF. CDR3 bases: TGTGCCAGTAGAGGGCTAGCTTGGGAGACCCAGTACTTC.

Here the CDR3 reads CASSSAGTAYEQYF. CDR3 nucleotides: TGTGCCAGCAGTTCGGCCGGGACAGCCTACGAGCAGTACTTC. The chain recombines TRBV28 with TRBJ2-7; 7 nucleotides align to TRBD1. J lost 2 bases, V lost 4 bases, and 5 bases had no gene match. The V gene's germline CDR1 is MDHEN and CDR2 SYDVKM. There are 14 residues in the CDR3.

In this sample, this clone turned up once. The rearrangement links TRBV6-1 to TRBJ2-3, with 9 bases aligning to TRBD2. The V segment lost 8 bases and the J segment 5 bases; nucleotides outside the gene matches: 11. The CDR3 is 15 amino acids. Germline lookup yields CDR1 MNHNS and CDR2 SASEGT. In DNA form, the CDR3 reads TGTGCCAGCTCATGGCGGGAGGGCCAAGGAGATACGCAGTATTTT. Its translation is CASSWREGQGDTQYF.

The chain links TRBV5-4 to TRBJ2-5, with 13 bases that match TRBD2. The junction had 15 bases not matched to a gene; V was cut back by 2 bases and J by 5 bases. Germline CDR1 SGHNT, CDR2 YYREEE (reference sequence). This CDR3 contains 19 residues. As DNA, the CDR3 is TGTGCCAGCAGCTTAGGTGGTGAACTAGCGGGAGGGCCGGGGGAGACCCAGTACTTC. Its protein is CASSLGGELAGGPGETQYF.

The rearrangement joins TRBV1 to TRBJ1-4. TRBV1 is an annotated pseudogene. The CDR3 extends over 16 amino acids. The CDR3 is CTSSQASGGADEKLFF. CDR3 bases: TGCACCAGCAGCCAAGCGTCCGGGGGCGCCGATGAAAAACTGTTTTTT.

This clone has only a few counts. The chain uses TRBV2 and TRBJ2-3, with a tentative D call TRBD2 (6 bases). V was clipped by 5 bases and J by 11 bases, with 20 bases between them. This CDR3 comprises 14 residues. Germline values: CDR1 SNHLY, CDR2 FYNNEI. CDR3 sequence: CASSLEGRTWGQYF. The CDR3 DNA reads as TGTGCCAGCAGTTTGGAGGGCCGCACATGGGGGCAGTATTTT.